A single sample is the source of the 32 T cell receptor beta chains below, sequenced in a study of blood T cell repertoires in COVID-19. The assay was immunoSEQ multiplex PCR, and TCRdb's table has in-frame clones only and misses some. Among about 97,000 clones, roughly 80% were seen once, and the ten largest hold over 7.5%. The sequencing input was peripheral blood. The receptors originated from a man in his sixties with active or convalescent COVID-19.

The CDR3 nucleotides are TGTGCCAGCAGCTTAGCTACCTACGAGCAGTACTTC. This codes for CASSLATYEQYF. The V and J genes are TRBV7-9 and TRBJ2-7; D is undetermined. The CDR3 spans 12 residues. Germline V lookup: CDR1 SEHNR, CDR2 FQNEAQ (reference sequence). Trimming pared 0 bases from V and 2 bases from J, leaving 2 bases between.

The V gene is TRBV29-1, the J gene TRBJ2-5; 7 nucleotides line up with TRBD1. This CDR3 region has 14 residues. The V and J ends lost 5 bases and 1 base, in that order; junction bases with no gene match: 7. CDR1 and CDR2 (germline): SQVTM, ANQGSEA. In DNA, the CDR3 is TGCAGCGTTCGCAACAGGGGTGTCCAAGAGACCCAGTACTTC. Translating gives CSVRNRGVQETQYF.

This clone was observed a single time. The gene calls are TRBV7-8 and TRBJ2-7, with 7 bases aligning to TRBD1. The germline V gene encodes CDR1 SGHVS and CDR2 FQNEAQ. J was trimmed by 4 bases and V by 0 bases; bases with no gene match: 6. The CDR3 covers 15 residues. The CDR3 nucleotides are TGTGCCAGCAGCTTAGCGCCCGGGGACAGATACGAGCAGTACGTC. Encoded protein: CASSLAPGDRYEQYV.

V gene TRBV28 combines with J gene TRBJ2-7; D might be TRBD1 (6 bases). Germline loops: CDR1 MDHEN, CDR2 SYDVKM. V shed 5 bases and J shed 5 bases, with 19 bases lying between them. This CDR3 has 15 residues. The CDR3 DNA follows: TGTGCCAGCAGTCCCGGACAGCTACCTGCCGACGAGCAGTACTTC. This sequence encodes CASSPGQLPADEQYF. Together with reference TRBV28 and TRBJ2-7, the CDR3 gives the full variable domain: DVKVTQSSRYLVKRTGEKVFLECVQDMDHENMFWYRQDPGLGLRLIYFSYDVKMKEKGDIPEGYSVSREKKERFSLILESASTNQTSMYLCASSPGQLPADEQYFGPGTRLTVT.

The V gene is TRBV27, the J gene TRBJ2-3, with D tentatively TRBD2 (5 bases). Trimming took 3 bases from V and 4 from J, leaving 8 bases between them. Germline V lookup: CDR1 MNHEY, CDR2 SMNVEV (reference sequence). The CDR3 length is 13 residues. The CDR3 reads CASSLGAADTQYF. The CDR3 nucleotides are TGTGCCAGCAGTTTGGGAGCAGCAGATACGCAGTATTTT.

V is TRBV7-2 and J is TRBJ2-1; D uncertain. The V and J ends lost 0 bases and 7 bases respectively, with 7 bases between them. The CDR3 totals 13 residues. Per the germline V gene, CDR1 is SGHTA and CDR2 is FQGNSA. The CDR3 nucleotides read TGTGCCAGCAGCTTAGCCCCTATTAATGAGCAGTTCTTC. Protein: CASSLAPINEQFF.

The gene calls are TRBV27 and TRBJ2-2; 9 nucleotides align to TRBD1. J lost 6 bases, V lost 0 bases, and 2 bases had no gene match. The germline V gene encodes CDR1 MNHEY and CDR2 SMNVEV (reference sequence). This CDR3 spans 15 amino acids. The CDR3 protein is CASSLSDRGSGELFF. CDR3 DNA sequence: TGTGCCAGCAGTTTATCCGACAGGGGGTCCGGGGAGCTGTTTTTT.

The chain combines TRBV6-5 with TRBJ1-6; D ambiguous. The V gene lost 10 bases and the J gene lost 10 bases, with 20 bases spanning the gap. The CDR3 extends over 14 amino acids. Germline loops: CDR1 MNHEY, CDR2 SVGAGI. The CDR3 here is CATFKLGGQSPLHF. The CDR3 region has the DNA TGTGCCACTTTTAAACTTGGAGGGCAATCACCCCTCCACTTT.

CDR3 residues: CAVGQVSTDTQYF. The CDR3 nucleotides are TGTGCCGTGGGACAGGTCAGCACAGATACGCAGTATTTT. The rearrangement uses TRBV19 and TRBJ2-3, with 8 nucleotides matching TRBD1. The CDR3 is made up of 13 amino acids. The germline gives CDR1 LNHDA, CDR2 SQIVND (reference sequence). V was pared by 11 bases and J by 0 bases, with 4 bases of the junction left unmatched.

The V call is TRBV19, the J call TRBJ2-4, with 11 positions matching TRBD1. This CDR3 is built from 18 residues. J gave up 7 bases and V 0 bases, and 11 bases lay outside the gene matches. Germline V gives CDR1 LNHDA, CDR2 SQIVND (reference sequence). The CDR3, as DNA: TGTGCCAGTAGTATAGATCAGGGGACAGGGGGTTTTGGGAACATTCAGTACTTC. This encodes CASSIDQGTGGFGNIQYF.

The rearrangement uses TRBV11-2 and TRBJ2-6, with D possibly TRBD2 on 6 matching bases. Germline CDR1 reads SGHAT; CDR2 reads FQNNGV. The CDR3 runs 16 residues. V dropped 0 bases and J dropped 1 base, with 7 bases sitting between them. The CDR3 sequence is CASSLDRGSGANVLTF. CDR3 bases: TGTGCCAGCAGCTTAGATCGGGGGTCTGGGGCCAACGTCCTGACTTTC.

The chain couples TRBV27 to TRBJ2-7, with 7 nucleotides matching TRBD1. Germline loops: CDR1 MNHEY, CDR2 SMNVEV (reference sequence). The CDR3 totals 14 residues. V shed 5 bases and J 0 bases; nucleotides not matched to a gene: 4. The CDR3 DNA is TGTGCCAGCAGTGCCCGGGACAGCTCCTACGAGCAGTACTTC. Its translation is CASSARDSSYEQYF.

The gene calls are TRBV3-1 (or the pseudogene TRBV3-2) and TRBJ1-2; TRBD1 agrees at 9 bases. The CDR3 extends over 15 amino acids. Germline CDR1 and CDR2: LGHDT and YNNKEL (reference sequence). After removal of 0 bases from V and 7 bases from J, the junction contained 6 bases not matched to a gene. The CDR3 region is CASSQDRTGVTGYTF. CDR3 coding DNA: TGTGCCAGCAGCCAAGATCGGACAGGGGTAACTGGCTACACCTTC.

A few counts support this clone. This chain connects TRBV7-9 to TRBJ2-7; the match to TRBD2 covers 9 bases. CDR3 length equals 14 residues. V was pared by 5 bases and J by 1 base, with 3 bases of the junction left unmatched. Germline lookup yields CDR1 SEHNR and CDR2 FQNEAQ (reference sequence). This CDR3 is CASSPSGMSYEQYF. The CDR3 DNA reads as TGTGCCAGCAGCCCTAGCGGGATGTCCTACGAGCAGTACTTC. Full variable domain (missing parts from reference TRBV7-9 and TRBJ2-7): DTGVSQNPRHKITKRGQNVTFRCDPISEHNRLYWYRQTLGQGPEFLTYFQNEAQLEKSRLLSDRFSAERPKGSFSTLEIQRTEQGDSAMYLCASSPSGMSYEQYFGPGTRLTVT.

Turning to this clone: At the DNA level, this CDR3 is encoded by other sequences in the same sample as well. The chain uses TRBV7-9 and TRBJ1-4; D gene unclear. V lost 4 bases and J 7 bases, leaving 16 bases between the germline ends. The CDR3 is made up of 15 amino acids. Germline assignment: CDR1 SEHNR and CDR2 FQNEAQ (reference sequence). This chain's CDR3 is CASSSPGGRSEKLFF. For the CDR3, the DNA is TGTGCCAGCAGCTCCCCCGGCGGGCGCAGTGAAAAACTGTTTTTT.

The chain employs TRBV15 and TRBJ1-2, with D perhaps TRBD1 (5 bases). The CDR3 extends over 17 amino acids. Looked up from germline, CDR1 is LNHNV and CDR2 is YYDKDF (reference sequence). Trimming took off 0 bases at V and 4 bases at J, with 18 bases between the two ends. The CDR3 region has the DNA TGTGCCACCAGCAGAGATCGGACGACAGCCTACGGCTATGGCTACACCTTC. Protein product: CATSRDRTTAYGYGYTF. Together with reference TRBV15 and TRBJ1-2, the CDR3 gives the full variable domain: DAMVIQNPRYQVTQFGKPVTLSCSQTLNHNVMYWYQQKSSQAPKLLFHYYDKDFNNEADTPDNFQSRRPNTSFCFLDIRSPGLGDTAMYLCATSRDRTTAYGYGYTFGSGTRLTVV.

The CDR3 nucleotides are TGTGCCAGCAGCTCGACGGGACTAAGGTTCCAAGAGACCCAGTACTTC. Protein: CASSSTGLRFQETQYF. V is TRBV7-8 and J is TRBJ2-5; 7 bases agree with TRBD2. This CDR3 region has 16 residues. Losses at the gene ends were 4 bases for V and 1 base for J; bases not matched to a gene: 9. Germline V gene sequence: CDR1 SGHVS, CDR2 FQNEAQ.

The CDR3 protein is CASSQGILPSGTQYF. The CDR3 nucleotides are TGTGCCAGCAGCCAAGGAATCCTACCGTCGGGGACCCAGTACTTC. J is TRBJ2-5 and V is TRBV3-1 (or the pseudogene TRBV3-2); D gene uncertain. CDR1 is LGHDT and CDR2 is YNNKEL in the germline V gene (reference sequence). V was shortened by 1 base and J by 7 bases, with 16 bases between the two germline ends. The CDR3 runs 15 residues.

The chain carries TRBV4-1 and TRBJ2-1, with D perhaps TRBD1 (5 bases). CDR1 is MGHRA, CDR2 YSYEKL, per germline. With 0 bases removed from V and 7 bases from J, the gap between germline ends came to 19 bases. The CDR3 extends over 17 amino acids. In DNA form, the CDR3 reads TGCGCCAGCAGCCAAGATAAGGGGCAGGGATTAAGGAATGAGCAGTTCTTC. It encodes CASSQDKGQGLRNEQFF.

Here the CDR3 reads CASSGTGVSGELFF. Written as DNA, the CDR3 is TGTGCCAGCAGCGGGACAGGGGTATCGGGGGAGCTGTTTTTT. J is TRBJ2-2 and V is TRBV11-3, with TRBD1 matching over 10 bases. The V gene's germline CDR1 is SGHNT and CDR2 YENEEA. This CDR3 region has 14 residues. With V trimmed by 5 bases and J by 8 bases, 5 bases remained unmatched.

This clone is a singleton in its sample. The chain links TRBV28 to TRBJ2-3; D gene uncertain. Germline V gives CDR1 MDHEN, CDR2 SYDVKM. V lost 3 bases and J 1 base, leaving 8 bases between the germline ends. The CDR3 contains 14 residues. This CDR3 is CASSFLAGTDTQYF. CDR3 bases: TGTGCCAGCAGTTTCCTGGCGGGCACAGATACGCAGTATTTT.

The sample holds a few counts of this clone. This chain uses TRBV2 with TRBJ2-7, with 9 bases lining up with TRBD2. The CDR3 is 12 amino acids. In germline, CDR1 is SNHLY, CDR2 FYNNEI. The ends lost 6 bases at V and 4 bases at J; junction bases unmatched: 1. The CDR3 DNA follows: TGTGCCAGCAGGCGGGGGGGGTACGAGCAGTACTTC. Translated, it gives CASRRGGYEQYF.

This clone was detected only once. The V and J genes are TRBV5-1 and TRBJ1-6; weak D call: TRBD1 (6 bases). Germline CDR1 SGHRS, CDR2 YFSETQ. The CDR3 is 17 residues long. V was shortened by 0 bases and J by 6 bases, with 16 bases between the two germline ends. CDR3 region: CASSLVPLRGGNSPLHF. The CDR3 nucleotides are TGCGCCAGCAGCTTGGTCCCCTTAAGAGGGGGTAATTCACCCCTCCACTTT.

The chain recombines TRBV19 with TRBJ2-1; tentatively, D is TRBD2 (5 bases). V was trimmed by 0 bases and J by 10 bases, leaving 13 bases between them. Germline CDR1 LNHDA, CDR2 SQIVND (reference sequence). The CDR3 sequence is 14 residues long. In nucleotides, the CDR3 is TGTGCCAGTAGTATAGACCCCCGGGGAATAGAGCAGTTCTTC. As protein: CASSIDPRGIEQFF.

The rearrangement uses TRBV27 and TRBJ2-1; 8 positions match TRBD1. The CDR3 covers 16 residues. Germline-derived CDR1 and CDR2 are MNHEY and SMNVEV (reference sequence). The V segment lost 5 bases and the J segment 0 bases; nucleotides outside the gene matches: 6. This chain's CDR3 is CASSRDRPISYNEQFF. The DNA of the CDR3 is TGTGCCAGCAGTAGGGACAGGCCCATCTCCTACAATGAGCAGTTCTTC.

The chain links TRBV5-1 to TRBJ2-5; D is perhaps TRBD2 (5 bases). The CDR3 extends over 14 amino acids. The germline gives CDR1 SGHRS, CDR2 YFSETQ. Trimming took 4 bases from V and 2 from J, leaving 12 bases between them. CDR3 DNA: TGCGCCAGCAGCCCGCCGACGGGACAAGAGACCCAGTACTTC. Its protein is CASSPPTGQETQYF.

This clone was counted once. The chain recombines TRBV19 with TRBJ1-5; tentatively, D is TRBD1 (5 bases). V was cut by 5 bases and J by 5 bases, with 13 bases left in between. The germline V gene has CDR1 LNHDA and CDR2 SQIVND (reference sequence). The CDR3 consists of 14 residues. The CDR3: CASSWQGGHQPQHF. The CDR3 DNA reads as TGTGCCAGTAGTTGGCAGGGAGGACATCAGCCCCAGCATTTT.

This clone has a handful of counts. The chain is built from TRBV3-1 (or the pseudogene TRBV3-2) and TRBJ1-2; 10 bases are a match to TRBD1. Germline CDR1 reads LGHDT; CDR2 reads YNNKEL (reference sequence). This CDR3 has 15 amino acids. Unmatched junction bases numbered 7, after V lost 1 base and J lost 8 bases. Here the CDR3 reads CASSQGQGAPGGYTF. DNA of the CDR3: TGTGCCAGCAGCCAAGGACAGGGGGCTCCCGGGGGCTACACCTTC.

V usage is TRBV27 and J usage is TRBJ2-1, with TRBD2 matching over 9 bases. The CDR3 sequence is 19 residues long. After removal of 3 bases from V and 5 bases from J, the junction contained 17 bases not matched to a gene. Looked up from germline, CDR1 is MNHEY and CDR2 is SMNVEV (reference sequence). CDR3 nucleotide sequence: TGTGCCAGCAGTTTCGGAGCGGGACAAAAAAGGACTAGCGACAATGAGCAGTTCTTC. This codes for CASSFGAGQKRTSDNEQFF.

The sample holds a few counts of this clone. The chain links TRBV6-2 or TRBV6-3 to TRBJ1-5; the D is unclear. The V gene lost 3 bases and the J gene lost 5 bases, with 11 bases spanning the gap. Germline assignment: CDR1 MNHEY and CDR2 SVGEGT. The CDR3 spans 14 residues. CDR3 bases: TGTGCCAGCAGTTATTTGGGGAGGGATCAGCCCCAGCATTTT. Its protein is CASSYLGRDQPQHF.

CDR3 loop: CASRRAGTNTDTQYF. CDR3 nucleotide sequence: TGTGCCAGCAGGCGAGCGGGGACGAACACAGATACGCAGTATTTT. The rearrangement joins TRBV28 to TRBJ2-3; 7 bases agree with TRBD2. The germline gives CDR1 MDHEN, CDR2 SYDVKM. The CDR3 is 15 amino acids. V was clipped by 6 bases and J by 2 bases; unmatched bases: 8.

V gene TRBV15 combines with J gene TRBJ1-1; D possibly corresponds to TRBD1 (6 bases). CDR1 is LNHNV, CDR2 YYDKDF, per germline (reference sequence). V lost 7 bases and J lost 8, with 23 bases in between. The CDR3 extends over 15 amino acids. The DNA of the CDR3 is TGTGCCACCACCCCGGGGGGATACAGGGCCACGGAAGCTTTCTTT. It encodes CATTPGGYRATEAFF. Together with reference TRBV15 and TRBJ1-1, the CDR3 gives the full variable domain: DAMVIQNPRYQVTQFGKPVTLSCSQTLNHNVMYWYQQKSSQAPKLLFHYYDKDFNNEADTPDNFQSRRPNTSFCFLDIRSPGLGDTAMYLCATTPGGYRATEAFFGQGTRLTVV.